This TCR beta chain was documented in a study of identical twins. TCRdb passed the 5' RACE reads through MiXCR, listing each CDR3 protein once. The data hold 350,000 to 600,000 distinct CDR3 sequences, with over 12% observed a single time. The donors were all healthy and Caucasian. Trimming took 0 bases from V and 3 from J, leaving 10 bases between them. This CDR3 has 14 amino acids. The germline V gene has CDR1 SGHRS and CDR2 YFSETQ. Details on this clonotype: Its target is unknown.

Study results and limitations: The study drew conclusions from cross-sectional statistical analysis, not from following the same donors.

A further study also used this sample, focusing on yellow fever vaccine responses in identical twins.

The sequence was collected from a woman aged 18 to 35 in good health. The material sequenced was CD4+ T cells sorted from blood. The chain has TRBV5-1 and TRBJ2-7; D perhaps matches TRBD1 (5 bases). The CDR3 nucleotides read TGCGCCAGCAGCTTGGAAGGGGCCCACTACGAGCAGTACTTC. Its translation: CASSLEGAHYEQYF.